Described below is a single TCR beta chain sequence and its context. In the original analysis: Amplification with reference gene primers provided the estimates of nucleated cell counts. TCRdb's copy holds only in-frame clones and misses some; the assay was immunoSEQ multiplex PCR. V and J calls and clone size are as listed in that table; D and trimming were resolved from the DNA. The sample includes around 270,000 clones, 86% seen only once; the top ten take about 9.2%. Germline V gene data show CDR1 as MNHEY and CDR2 as SVGEGT. The CDR3 totals 15 residues. The V gene lost 6 bases and the J gene lost 4 bases, with 15 bases spanning the gap. The entry originates in a study of blood T cell repertoires in COVID-19. Study background: Samples of COVID-19 (acute and convalescent) were obtained from the United States, Italy and Spain. Sources were T cells, B-cell-depleted T cells, or PBMCs; the material itself was cDNA or gDNA.

V is TRBV6-2 or TRBV6-3 and J is TRBJ2-2, with D possibly being TRBD2 (6 bases). The origin of this receptor is a man aged 40-55 years who had recovered from COVID-19. The sequenced sample consisted of peripheral blood. The CDR3 protein is CASSLGAGSTGELFF. In DNA, the CDR3 is TGTGCCAGCAGCCTCGGGGCGGGGTCCACCGGGGAGCTGTTTTTT.